The 11 T cell receptor beta chains given below trace back to one sample, sequenced in a study of T cells in tuberculosis. Clones were sequenced by immunoSEQ multiplex PCR, and TCRdb holds only the in-frame ones, with some missing. The table records some 41,000 clones, roughly 93% of them present only once. The sequencing sample was made of PBMCs. These receptors were collected from a donor aged 10 to 29 with latent tuberculosis or without tuberculosis infection. Some clones in this sample may be carry-over from other donors' samples.

The rearrangement links TRBV30 to TRBJ2-7, with 9 bases matching TRBD1. V shed 1 base, J shed 5 bases, and the junction held 6 bases outside the gene matches. Germline values: CDR1 GTSNPN, CDR2 SVGIG (reference sequence). The CDR3 has 14 amino acids. The CDR3 sequence: CAWSDPGQGDEQYF. In nucleotides, the CDR3 is TGTGCCTGGAGTGACCCGGGACAGGGAGACGAGCAGTACTTC.

J is TRBJ1-3 and V is TRBV2; the D is unclear. V was cut by 5 bases and J by 4 bases, with 6 bases left in between. The CDR3 is 12 residues long. The germline V gene encodes CDR1 SNHLY and CDR2 FYNNEI. The DNA of the CDR3 is TGTGCCAGCAGTTTACAGGGAAACACCATATATTTT. Translation gives CASSLQGNTIYF.

The chain carries TRBV5-6 and TRBJ1-2, with TRBD1 as a possible D gene (5 bases). V was shortened by 0 bases and J by 8 bases, with 17 bases between the two germline ends. The V gene's germline CDR1 is SGHDT and CDR2 YYEEEE. The CDR3 runs 15 residues. This CDR3 is CASSLAKPGREGYTF. The CDR3 bases are TGTGCCAGCAGCTTGGCCAAGCCGGGGCGGGAGGGCTACACCTTC.

The V and J genes are TRBV5-6 and TRBJ2-3; 8 nucleotides align to TRBD1. The CDR3 covers 14 residues. Germline-derived CDR1 and CDR2 are SGHDT and YYEEEE. The J segment lost 2 bases and the V segment lost 4 bases, leaving 3 bases of the junction unmatched. The CDR3 nucleotides read TGTGCCAGCAGCCGGACAGGGTTCACAGATACGCAGTATTTT. Translating gives CASSRTGFTDTQYF. Full variable domain (remainder filled in from reference TRBV5-6 and TRBJ2-3): DAGVTQSPTHLIKTRGQQVTLRCSPKSGHDTVSWYQQALGQGPQFIFQYYEEEERQRGNFPDRFSGHQFPNYSSELNVNALLLGDSALYLCASSRTGFTDTQYFGPGTRLTVL.

This sequence joins TRBV11-2 and TRBJ1-2; 12 nucleotides match TRBD1. J lost 6 bases, V lost 4 bases, and 12 bases had no gene match. CDR3 size: 17 residues. CDR1 is SGHAT and CDR2 is FQNNGV in the germline V gene. CDR3: CASSSIMGQGALHGYTF. Written as DNA, the CDR3 is TGTGCCAGCAGCTCCATAATGGGACAGGGGGCGCTACATGGCTACACCTTC.

J is TRBJ2-7 and V is TRBV7-2; 8 bases are a match to TRBD2. Germline V gene lookup returns CDR1 SGHTA and CDR2 FQGNSA. The CDR3 contains 17 residues. V was pared by 5 bases and J by 2 bases, with 14 bases of the junction left unmatched. The CDR3 DNA sequence: TGTGCCAGCAGCCCCGACAGACCGGGGGGGCACACCTACGAGCAGTACTTC. This sequence encodes CASSPDRPGGHTYEQYF.

This chain links TRBV5-6 with TRBJ1-2; TRBD1 agrees at 7 bases. CDR3 length: 13 residues. V was clipped by 2 bases and J by 11 bases; unmatched bases: 9. Germline V CDR1 and CDR2: SGHDT, YYEEEE. This CDR3 reads CASSFLTGVGYTF. Written as DNA, the CDR3 is TGTGCCAGCAGCTTCCTAACAGGGGTGGGGTACACCTTC.

V usage is TRBV5-1 and J usage is TRBJ2-7; unclear D gene. Germline CDR1 SGHRS, CDR2 YFSETQ. Trimming stripped 0 bases from V and 1 base from J, with 5 bases between. The CDR3 has 13 amino acids. The CDR3 here is CASSLDRSYEQYF. Here the CDR3 DNA reads TGCGCCAGCAGCTTGGATAGATCCTACGAGCAGTACTTC.

In this sample, this clone turned up a few times. Germline is not matched at one junction end, which may reflect a read error. The rearrangement links TRBV10-1 to TRBJ1-2; D uncertain. Germline V gene data show CDR1 as WNHNN and CDR2 as SYGVQD (reference sequence). CDR3 length: 12 amino acids. In nucleotides, the CDR3 is TGCGCCAGCAGTGAGTTCGACATTAGTCCTCACTTC. This translates into CASSEFDISPHF.

V is TRBV12-5 and J is TRBJ1-2; 7 bases match TRBD1. Trimming cost V 1 base and J 14 bases; bases outside gene matches: 7. The CDR3 sequence is 12 residues long. CDR1 and CDR2 from the germline V gene are LGHNT and FRNRAP. CDR3 coding DNA: TGTGCTAGTGGTTTGGAACGGGACAGTCGGACCTTC. The encoded protein is CASGLERDSRTF.

This chain links TRBV19 with TRBJ2-7; D perhaps matches TRBD1 (5 bases). This CDR3 is built from 14 residues. Germline assignment: CDR1 LNHDA and CDR2 SQIVND (reference sequence). The germline V and J ends were trimmed by 5 bases and 4 bases, with 15 bases remaining between them. The CDR3, as DNA: TGTGCCAGTAGTCGGCAGGGCTCAAGGTACGAGCAGTACTTC. It yields the protein CASSRQGSRYEQYF.